This TCR beta chain was retrieved from a study of blood T cell repertoires in COVID-19 (dated by TCRdb to between 2020 and 2021). For the study in its entirety: Collaborator samples came from the United States, Italy and Spain and covered acute and convalescent phases of COVID-19. The samples were drawn from two sources: the first 160 participants of the ongoing ImmuneRACE study, and 1,200 or so subjects contributed by 6 global collaborators. Where available, HLA class I and class II types were obtained from metadata supplied by the sample provider rather than from assay-based typing. The repertoires were released in a freely available public database intended as a resource for research on the immune response to SARS-CoV-2. A de-identified subject ID, COVID-19 status, age in years and sex were almost always included in the sample metadata. The dataset comprised deeply sampled blood TCRbeta repertoires from subjects exposed to, actively infected with, or recovered from COVID-19. The prospective study material was composed of cDNA or gDNA derived from T cells, B-cell-depleted T cells, or PBMCs.

Via the germline V gene (reference sequence), CDR1 is LGHDT and CDR2 YNNKEL. The junction shows trimming of 4 bases on V and 1 base on J, and the gene matches do not reach 3 bases of it. CDR3 length: 15 amino acids, cysteine to phenylalanine. Only the CDR3 DNA stays, 45 bases, in frame from base 1. Participants in the prospective study were enrolled through a virtual design, were aged roughly 18 to 100 years, and lived in approximately 25 United States geographic areas. To assign participants to cohorts, the prospective study relied on clinical history that participants themselves reported in a screening survey and a study questionnaire. For ImmuneRACE Cohort 3, a participant was defined as recovered based on two consecutive negative NP/OP PCR tests, clearance by a healthcare professional, or resolution of symptoms. In the prospective study, whole blood, serum and a nasopharyngeal or oropharyngeal swab were collected from each participant by mobile phlebotomists. Additional blood draws and questionnaires over an approximately two-month period could optionally be provided by prospective study participants. Blood samples from the prospective study were shipped frozen or at room temperature prior to DNA extraction.

The immunoSEQ Assay, a bias-controlled multiplex PCR, was used to amplify TCRbeta CDR3 regions from genomic DNA. As for the original processing: Within the assay, amplification of reference gene primers was used to estimate how many nucleated cells each sample contained. To quantify the absolute abundance of each unique TCRbeta CDR3 rearrangement, sequence reads were collapsed and filtered. For each sample, productive Simpson clonality was calculated as the square root of Simpson's diversity index across productive rearrangements. TCRdb re-hosts the immuneACCESS table, in-frame sequences only. Its copies lack some clones; in the studies checked, an unresolved V gene accounts for under half of them, and the cause for the rest is not known. V and J calls and clone size follow that table, whereas D and trimming were derived from the DNA. Present in this sample are a few hundred thousand clones, less than 95% of which were seen just once. The ten largest clonotypes hold approximately 0.55% of the sample.

Here is what the overall study found, with its caveats: Clinical and demographic metadata were provided uncurated, with the amount varying by source and participant.

This clone was seen a few times. Its antigen target is currently unknown. No base quality information exists; no much larger clone differs at one position. Recombination linked TRBV3-1 (or the pseudogene TRBV3-2) to TRBJ2-7, with 11 middle bases fitting TRBD1. The sequence was obtained from a man between 18 and 35 years old who had recovered from COVID-19. The sample was PBMCs or T cells enriched from blood (not recorded which). The CDR3 reads CASSPGTGGSYEQYF. The base sequence is TGTGCCAGCAGCCCTGGGACAGGGGGGTCCTACGAGCAGTACTTC.